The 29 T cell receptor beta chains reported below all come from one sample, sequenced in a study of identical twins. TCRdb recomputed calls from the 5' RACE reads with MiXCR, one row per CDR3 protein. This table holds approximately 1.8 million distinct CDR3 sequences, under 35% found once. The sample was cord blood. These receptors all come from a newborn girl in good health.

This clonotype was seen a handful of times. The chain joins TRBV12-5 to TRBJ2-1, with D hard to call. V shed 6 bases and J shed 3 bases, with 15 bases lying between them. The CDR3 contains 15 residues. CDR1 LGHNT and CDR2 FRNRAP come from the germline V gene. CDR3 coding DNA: TGTGCTAGTGGCTCGACCGCGATAAACTACAATGAGCAGTTCTTC. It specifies CASGSTAINYNEQFF. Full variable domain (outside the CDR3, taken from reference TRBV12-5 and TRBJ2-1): DARVTQTPRHKVTEMGQEVTMRCQPILGHNTVFWYRQTMMQGLELLAYFRNRAPLDDSGMPKDRFSAEMPDATLATLKIQPSEPRDSAVYFCASGSTAINYNEQFFGPGTRLTVL.

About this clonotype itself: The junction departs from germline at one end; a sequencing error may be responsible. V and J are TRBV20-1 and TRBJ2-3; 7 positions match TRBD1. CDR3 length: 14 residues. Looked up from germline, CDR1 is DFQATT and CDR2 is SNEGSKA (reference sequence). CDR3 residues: CSAIETGNTVTQYF. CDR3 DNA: TGCAGTGCTATCGAGACAGGGAACACAGTTACGCAGTATTTT.

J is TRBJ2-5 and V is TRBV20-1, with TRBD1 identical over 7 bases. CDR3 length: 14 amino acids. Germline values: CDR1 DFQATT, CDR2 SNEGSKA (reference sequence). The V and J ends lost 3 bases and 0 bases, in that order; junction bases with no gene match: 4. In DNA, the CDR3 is TGCAGTGCTAGCCAGGGACAGTACCAAGAGACCCAGTACTTC. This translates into CSASQGQYQETQYF.

CDR3 sequence: CASSPQNPLPLYNEQFF. The CDR3 bases are TGTGCCAGCAGTCCCCAAAATCCCCTCCCCCTCTACAATGAGCAGTTCTTC. The chain recombines TRBV12-3 or TRBV12-4 with TRBJ2-1, with no clear D. This CDR3 contains 17 residues. Trimming shortened V by 5 bases and J by 3 bases, and 20 bases separated the two germline ends.

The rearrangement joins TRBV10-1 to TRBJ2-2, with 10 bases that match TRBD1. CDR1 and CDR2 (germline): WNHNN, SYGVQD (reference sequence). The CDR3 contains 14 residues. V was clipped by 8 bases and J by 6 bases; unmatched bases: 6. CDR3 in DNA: TGCGCCAGCGGTGGACAGGGGGGAGCCGGGGAGCTGTTTTTT. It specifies CASGGQGGAGELFF.

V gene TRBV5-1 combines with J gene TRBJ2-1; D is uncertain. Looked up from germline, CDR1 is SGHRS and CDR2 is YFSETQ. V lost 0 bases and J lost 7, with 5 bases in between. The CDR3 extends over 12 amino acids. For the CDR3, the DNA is TGCGCCAGCAGCTTGGTTAAAAATGAGCAGTTCTTC. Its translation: CASSLVKNEQFF.

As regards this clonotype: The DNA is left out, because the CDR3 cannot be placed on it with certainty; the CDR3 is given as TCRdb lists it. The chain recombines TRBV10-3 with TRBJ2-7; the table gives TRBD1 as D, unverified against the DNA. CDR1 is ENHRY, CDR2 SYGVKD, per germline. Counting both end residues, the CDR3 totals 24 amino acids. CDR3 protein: CAISESVKETQYFGAGTGTYEQYF.

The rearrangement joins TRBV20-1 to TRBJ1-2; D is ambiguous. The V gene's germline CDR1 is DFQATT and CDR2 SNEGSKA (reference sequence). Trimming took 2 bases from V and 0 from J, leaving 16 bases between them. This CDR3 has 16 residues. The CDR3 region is CSARRTGRQANYGYTF. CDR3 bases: TGCAGTGCTAGACGCACCGGACGGCAAGCTAACTATGGCTACACCTTC.

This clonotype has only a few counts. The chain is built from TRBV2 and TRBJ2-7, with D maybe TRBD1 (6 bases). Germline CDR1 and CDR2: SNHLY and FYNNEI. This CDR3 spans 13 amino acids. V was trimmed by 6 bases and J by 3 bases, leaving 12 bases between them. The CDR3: CASRPTGFYEQYF. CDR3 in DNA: TGTGCCAGCAGGCCTACAGGGTTCTACGAGCAGTACTTC.

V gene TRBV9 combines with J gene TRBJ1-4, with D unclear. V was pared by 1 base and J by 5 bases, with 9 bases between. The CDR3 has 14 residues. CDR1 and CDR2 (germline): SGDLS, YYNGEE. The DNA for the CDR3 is TGTGCCAGCAGCGTACCCTGGCCCAATGAAAAACTGTTTTTT. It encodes CASSVPWPNEKLFF.

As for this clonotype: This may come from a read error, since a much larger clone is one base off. The CDR3 spells CVSGTSYEQYF. Written as DNA, the CDR3 is TGTGTCAGCGGGACTAGCTACGAGCAGTACTTC. This rearrangement joins TRBV28 to TRBJ2-4, with 8 bases aligning to TRBD2. The J call may be mistaken, given a closer DNA end match to TRBJ2-7. Per the germline V gene, CDR1 is MDHEN and CDR2 is SYDVKM. The length of the CDR3 is 11 residues.

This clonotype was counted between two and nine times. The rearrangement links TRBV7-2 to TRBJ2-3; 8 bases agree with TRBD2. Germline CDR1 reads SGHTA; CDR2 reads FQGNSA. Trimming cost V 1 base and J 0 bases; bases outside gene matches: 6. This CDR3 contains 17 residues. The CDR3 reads CASSLVVAGSSTDTQYF. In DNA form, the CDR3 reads TGTGCCAGCAGCTTAGTCGTAGCGGGAAGCAGCACAGATACGCAGTATTTT.

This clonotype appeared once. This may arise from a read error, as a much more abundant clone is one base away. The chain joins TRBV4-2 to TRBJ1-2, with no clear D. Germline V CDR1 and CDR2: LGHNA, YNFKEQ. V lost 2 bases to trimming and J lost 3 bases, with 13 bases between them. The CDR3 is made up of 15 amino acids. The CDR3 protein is CASSQPRHRDYGYTF. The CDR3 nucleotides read TGTGCCAGCAGCCAACCTCGGCACAGAGACTATGGCTACACCTTC.

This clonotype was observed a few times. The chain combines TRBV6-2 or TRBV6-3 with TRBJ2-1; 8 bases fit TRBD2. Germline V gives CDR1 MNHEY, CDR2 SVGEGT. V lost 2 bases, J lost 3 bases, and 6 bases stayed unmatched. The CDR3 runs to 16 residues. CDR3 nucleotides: TGTGCCAGCAGTTACGTTAGCGGGATGGTCTACAATGAGCAGTTCTTC. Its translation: CASSYVSGMVYNEQFF.

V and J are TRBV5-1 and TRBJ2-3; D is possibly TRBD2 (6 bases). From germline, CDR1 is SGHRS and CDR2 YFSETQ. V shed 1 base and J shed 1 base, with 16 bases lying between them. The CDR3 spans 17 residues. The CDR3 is CASSLRVGGAGTDTQYF. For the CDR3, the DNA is TGCGCCAGCAGCTTGCGAGTCGGCGGGGCGGGCACAGATACGCAGTATTTT.

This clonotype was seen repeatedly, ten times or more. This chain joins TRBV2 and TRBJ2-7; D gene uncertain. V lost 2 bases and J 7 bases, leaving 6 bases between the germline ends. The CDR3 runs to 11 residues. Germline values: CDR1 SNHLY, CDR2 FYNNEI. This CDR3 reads CASSEIGEQYF. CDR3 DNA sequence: TGTGCCAGCAGTGAAATAGGGGAGCAGTACTTC.

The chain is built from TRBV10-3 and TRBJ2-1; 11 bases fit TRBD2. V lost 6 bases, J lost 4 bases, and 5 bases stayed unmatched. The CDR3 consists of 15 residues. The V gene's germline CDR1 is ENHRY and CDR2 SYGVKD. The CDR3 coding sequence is TGTGCCATCAGGGTACTAGCGGGAGAATACAATGAGCAGTTCTTC. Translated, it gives CAIRVLAGEYNEQFF.

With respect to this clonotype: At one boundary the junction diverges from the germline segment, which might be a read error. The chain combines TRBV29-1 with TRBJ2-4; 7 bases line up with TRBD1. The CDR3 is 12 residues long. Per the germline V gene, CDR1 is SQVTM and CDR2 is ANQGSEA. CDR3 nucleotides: TGCAGCGCCGGGACAGCCAAAAGCATTCAGTACTTC. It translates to CSAGTAKSIQYF.

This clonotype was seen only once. CDR3 bases: TGTGCCAGCAGCAATCGGGGGTTCTATCAGCCCCAGCATTTT. Its translation: CASSNRGFYQPQHF. The chain recombines TRBV5-6 with TRBJ1-5; perhaps TRBD1 as D (5 bases). In germline, CDR1 is SGHDT, CDR2 YYEEEE. This CDR3 has 14 amino acids. V was clipped by 4 bases and J by 5 bases, with 13 bases between them.

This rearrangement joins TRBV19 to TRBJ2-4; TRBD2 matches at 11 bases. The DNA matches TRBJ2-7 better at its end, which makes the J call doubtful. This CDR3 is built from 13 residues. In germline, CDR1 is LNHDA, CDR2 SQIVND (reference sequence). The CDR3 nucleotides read TGTGCCAGCAGACTAGCGGGGAACTACGAGCAGTACTTC. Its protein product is CASRLAGNYEQYF.

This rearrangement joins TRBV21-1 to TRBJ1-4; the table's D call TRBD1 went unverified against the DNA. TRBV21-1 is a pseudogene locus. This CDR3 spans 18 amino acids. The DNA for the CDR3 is TGTGCCAGCAGCAAGGGACAAATCGCGGGGGAGGATGGTGAAAAACTGTTTTTT. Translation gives CASSKGQIAGEDGEKLFF.

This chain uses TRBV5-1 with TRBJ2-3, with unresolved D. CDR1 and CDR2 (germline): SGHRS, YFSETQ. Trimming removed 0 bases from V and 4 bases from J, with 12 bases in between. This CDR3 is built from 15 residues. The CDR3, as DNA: TGCGCCAGCAGCTTGGAAATCCACAGCGCAGATACGCAGTATTTT. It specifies CASSLEIHSADTQYF.

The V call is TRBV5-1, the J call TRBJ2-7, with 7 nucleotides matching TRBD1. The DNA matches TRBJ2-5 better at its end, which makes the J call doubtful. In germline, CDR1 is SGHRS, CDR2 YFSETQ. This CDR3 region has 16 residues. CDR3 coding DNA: TGCGCCAGCAGCTTGGTAGGGACAGTGGGGCAAGAGACCCAGTACTTC. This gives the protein CASSLVGTVGQETQYF.

The CDR3 sequence is CASRWDSKNTAKNIQYF. CDR3 in DNA: TGCGCCAGCAGATGGGACAGTAAGAACACAGCCAAAAACATTCAGTACTTC. V usage is TRBV4-1 and J usage is TRBJ2-4, with 7 bases lining up with TRBD1. Germline V lookup: CDR1 MGHRA, CDR2 YSYEKL. V was clipped by 6 bases and J by 0 bases; unmatched bases: 11. The CDR3 contains 17 residues.

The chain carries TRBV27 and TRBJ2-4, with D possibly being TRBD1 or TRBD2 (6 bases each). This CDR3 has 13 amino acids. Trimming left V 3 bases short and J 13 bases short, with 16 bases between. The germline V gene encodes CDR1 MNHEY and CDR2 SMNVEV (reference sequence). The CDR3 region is CASSFSGAREQYF. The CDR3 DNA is TGTGCCAGCAGTTTCTCGGGGGCGAGGGAGCAGTACTTC.

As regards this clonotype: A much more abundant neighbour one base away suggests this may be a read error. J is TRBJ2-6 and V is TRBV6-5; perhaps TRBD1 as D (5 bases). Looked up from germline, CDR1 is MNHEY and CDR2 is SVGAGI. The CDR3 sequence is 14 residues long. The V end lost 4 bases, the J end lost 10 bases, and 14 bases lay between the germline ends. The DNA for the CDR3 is TGTGCCAGCAGTTCCGTGACAGTGCGGAACGTCCTGACTTTC. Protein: CASSSVTVRNVLTF.

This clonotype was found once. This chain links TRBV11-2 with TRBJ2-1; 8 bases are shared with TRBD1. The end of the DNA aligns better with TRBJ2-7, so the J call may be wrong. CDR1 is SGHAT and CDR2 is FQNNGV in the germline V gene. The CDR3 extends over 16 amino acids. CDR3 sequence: CASSIRMGTGYNEQYF. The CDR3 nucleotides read TGTGCCAGCAGCATAAGGATGGGGACAGGCTACAATGAGCAGTACTTC.

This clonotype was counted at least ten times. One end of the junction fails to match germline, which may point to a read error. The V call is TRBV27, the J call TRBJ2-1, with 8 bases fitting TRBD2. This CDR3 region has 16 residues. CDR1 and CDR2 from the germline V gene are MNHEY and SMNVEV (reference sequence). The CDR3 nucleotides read TGCGCCAGCAGCCTTAGCGGGACGAGCTCCTACAATGAGCAGTTCTTC. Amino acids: CASSLSGTSSYNEQFF.

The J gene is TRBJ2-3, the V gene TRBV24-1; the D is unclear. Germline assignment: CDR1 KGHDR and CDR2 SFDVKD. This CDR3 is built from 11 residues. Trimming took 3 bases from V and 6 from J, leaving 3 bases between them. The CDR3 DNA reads TGTGCCACCAGTGATATCGATACGCAGTATTTT. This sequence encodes CATSDIDTQYF.